The rows below give T cell receptor beta chains drawn from one sample of a study of T cell repertoires in cytomegalovirus infection. TCRdb recomputed calls from the reads with MiXCR, one row per CDR3 protein. The sample has roughly 230,000 distinct CDR3 sequences, under 8.5% seen once. The sequencing input was PBMCs. The receptors stem from a human donor in good health (CMV status not recorded). Some clones in this sample may be carry-over from other donors' samples. Both conserved end residues are part of each CDR3. D genes are given only for firm matches. Clone size is shown for a subset of rows, as once, few, many or a class of expanded clone.

CATSRSYDRVGSNQPQHF,TGTGCCACCAGCAGATCTTACGACAGGGTGGGGAGCAATCAGCCCCAGCATTTT,TRBJ1-5,many,TRBD1,TRBV15
CASSEEAFAGTGELFF,TGTGCCAGCAGTGAAGAGGCATTCGCCGGCACCGGGGAGCTGTTTTTT,TRBJ2-2,NA,NA,TRBV2
CASSQDYTDTQYF,TGCGCCAGCAGCCAAGATTACACAGATACGCAGTATTTT,TRBJ2-3,NA,NA,TRBV4-3
CASSLGGAKNIQYF,TGTGCCAGCAGCTTAGGCGGAGCCAAAAACATTCAGTACTTC,TRBJ2-4,many,NA,TRBV7-2
CSVLVWDSLKTVTYEQYF,TGCAGCGTTCTTGTGTGGGACAGCCTTAAGACAGTCACCTACGAGCAGTACTTC,TRBJ2-7,few,TRBD1,TRBV29-1
CSGNRVGTEAFF,TGCAGCGGGAACAGGGTAGGGACTGAAGCTTTCTTT,TRBJ1-1,many,NA,TRBV29-1
CASSSRGQGVEAFF,TGTGCCAGCAGCTCCCGGGGACAGGGAGTTGAAGCTTTCTTT,TRBJ1-1,many,TRBD1,TRBV7-2
CASSFQNPGRRAYEQYF,TGTGCCAGCAGCTTCCAGAACCCGGGACGGAGGGCCTACGAGCAGTACTTC,TRBJ2-7,many,NA,TRBV7-2
CASRDSSGGALFANEQFF,TGTGCCAGCAGGGACTCTAGCGGGGGGGCCTTATTCGCGAATGAGCAGTTCTTC,TRBJ2-1,many,TRBD2,TRBV5-5
CASSQGPGLQLYEQYF,TGCGCCAGCAGCCAAGGGCCCGGACTGCAACTTTACGAGCAGTACTTC,TRBJ2-7,NA,NA,TRBV4-3
CASSPSTWDGQPQHF,TGCGCCAGCAGCCCGTCTACGTGGGATGGTCAGCCCCAGCATTTT,TRBJ1-5,NA,NA,TRBV5-1
CSAPGRAGGSYEQYF,TGCAGTGCCCCCGGCAGGGCAGGAGGATCCTACGAGCAGTACTTC,TRBJ2-7,NA,NA,TRBV20-1
CASSFHRNGELFF,TGTGCCAGCAGCTTCCACAGGAACGGGGAGCTGTTTTTT,TRBJ2-2,many,NA,TRBV7-3
CASTRDPGYTF,TGTGCCAGCACCCGGGATCCTGGCTACACCTTC,TRBJ1-2,many,NA,TRBV7-2
CASSLGYNEQFF,TGTGCCAGCAGCTTAGGCTACAATGAGCAGTTCTTC,TRBJ2-1,many,NA,TRBV7-8
CASSSNGDQPQHF,TGTGCCAGCAGTTCTAATGGGGATCAGCCCCAGCATTTT,TRBJ1-5,many,NA,TRBV6-1
CATSMGGLAGQETQYF,TGTGCCACCAGCATGGGGGGGCTAGCGGGCCAAGAGACCCAGTACTTC,TRBJ2-5,many,TRBD2,TRBV15
CSVKNLSGNTIYF,TGCAGCGTAAAGAACCTCTCTGGAAACACCATATATTTT,TRBJ1-3,few,NA,TRBV29-1
CASSRQDALNYGYTF,TGTGCCAGCAGTCGACAGGACGCACTTAACTATGGCTACACCTTC,TRBJ1-2,many,NA,TRBV6-5
CATSRDYLGSEPQHF,TGTGCCACCAGCAGAGATTACTTGGGCAGTGAGCCCCAGCATTTT,TRBJ1-5,NA,NA,TRBV15